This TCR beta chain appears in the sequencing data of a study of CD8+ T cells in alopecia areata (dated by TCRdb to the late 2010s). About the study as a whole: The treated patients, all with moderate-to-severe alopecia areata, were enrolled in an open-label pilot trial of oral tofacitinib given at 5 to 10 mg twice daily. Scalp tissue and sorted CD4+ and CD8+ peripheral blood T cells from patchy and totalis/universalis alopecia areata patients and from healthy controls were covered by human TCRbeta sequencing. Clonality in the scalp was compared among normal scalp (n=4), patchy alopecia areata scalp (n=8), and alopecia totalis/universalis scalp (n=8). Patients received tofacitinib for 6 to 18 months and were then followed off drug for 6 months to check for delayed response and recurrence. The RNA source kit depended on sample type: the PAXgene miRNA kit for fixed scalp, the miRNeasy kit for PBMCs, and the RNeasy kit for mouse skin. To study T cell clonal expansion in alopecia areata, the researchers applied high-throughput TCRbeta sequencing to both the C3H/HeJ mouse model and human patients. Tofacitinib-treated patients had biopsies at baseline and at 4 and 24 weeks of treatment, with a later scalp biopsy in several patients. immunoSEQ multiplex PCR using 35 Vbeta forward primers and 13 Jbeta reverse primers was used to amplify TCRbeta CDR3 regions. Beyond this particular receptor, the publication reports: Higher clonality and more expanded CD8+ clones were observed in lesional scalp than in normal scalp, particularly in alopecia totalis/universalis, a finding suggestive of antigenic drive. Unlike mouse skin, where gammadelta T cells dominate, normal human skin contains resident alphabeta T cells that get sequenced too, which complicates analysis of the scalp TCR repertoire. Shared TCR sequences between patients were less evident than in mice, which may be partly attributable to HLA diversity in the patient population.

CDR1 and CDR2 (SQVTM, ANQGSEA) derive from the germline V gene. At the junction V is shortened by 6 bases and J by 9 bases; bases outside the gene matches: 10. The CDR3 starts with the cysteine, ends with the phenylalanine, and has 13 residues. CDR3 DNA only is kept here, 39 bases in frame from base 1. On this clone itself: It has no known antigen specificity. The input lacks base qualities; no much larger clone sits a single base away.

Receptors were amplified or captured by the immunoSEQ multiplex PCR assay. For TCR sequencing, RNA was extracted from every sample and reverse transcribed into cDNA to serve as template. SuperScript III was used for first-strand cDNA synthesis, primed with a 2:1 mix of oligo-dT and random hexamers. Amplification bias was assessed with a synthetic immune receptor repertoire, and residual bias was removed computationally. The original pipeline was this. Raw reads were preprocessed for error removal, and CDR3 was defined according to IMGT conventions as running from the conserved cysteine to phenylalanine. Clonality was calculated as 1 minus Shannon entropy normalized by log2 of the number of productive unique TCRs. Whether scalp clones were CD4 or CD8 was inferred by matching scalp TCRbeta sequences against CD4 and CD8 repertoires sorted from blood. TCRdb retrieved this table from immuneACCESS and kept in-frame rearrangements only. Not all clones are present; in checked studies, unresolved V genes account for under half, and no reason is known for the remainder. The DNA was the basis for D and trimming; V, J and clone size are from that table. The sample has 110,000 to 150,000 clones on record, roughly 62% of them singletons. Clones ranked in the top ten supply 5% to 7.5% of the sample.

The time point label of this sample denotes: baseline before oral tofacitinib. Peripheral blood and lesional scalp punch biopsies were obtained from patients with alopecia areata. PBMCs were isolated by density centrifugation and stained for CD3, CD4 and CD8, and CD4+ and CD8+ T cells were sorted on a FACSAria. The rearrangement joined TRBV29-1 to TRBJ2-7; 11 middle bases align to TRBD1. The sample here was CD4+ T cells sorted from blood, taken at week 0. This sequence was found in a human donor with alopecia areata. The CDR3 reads CSVVRDRGSVQYF. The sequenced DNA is TGCAGCGTGGTCCGGGACAGGGGGTCCGTGCAGTACTTC.